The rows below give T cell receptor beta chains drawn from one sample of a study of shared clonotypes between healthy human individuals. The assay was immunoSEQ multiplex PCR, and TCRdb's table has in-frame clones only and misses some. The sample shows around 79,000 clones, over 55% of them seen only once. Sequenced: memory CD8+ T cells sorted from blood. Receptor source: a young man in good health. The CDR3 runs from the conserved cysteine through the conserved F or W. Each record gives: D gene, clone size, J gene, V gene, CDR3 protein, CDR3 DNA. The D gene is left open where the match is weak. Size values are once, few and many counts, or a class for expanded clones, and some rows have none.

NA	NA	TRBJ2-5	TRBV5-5	CASSFGVRGQETQYF	TGTGCCAGCAGCTTCGGCGTTCGGGGCCAAGAGACCCAGTACTTC
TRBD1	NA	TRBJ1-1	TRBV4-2	CASSQARTGGAEAFF	TGTGCCAGCAGCCAAGCTCGGACAGGCGGCGCTGAAGCTTTCTTT
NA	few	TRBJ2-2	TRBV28	CASRSFRGPGGELFF	TGTGCCAGCAGAAGCTTTCGGGGTCCCGGCGGGGAGCTGTTTTTT
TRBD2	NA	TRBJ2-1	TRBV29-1	CSVTTSGSTYNEQFF	TGCAGCGTGACGACTAGCGGGAGTACATACAATGAGCAGTTCTTC
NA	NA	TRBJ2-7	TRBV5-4	CASRWYNGHEQYF	TGTGCCAGCAGGTGGTACAACGGGCACGAGCAGTACTTC
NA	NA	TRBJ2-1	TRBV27	CASSLGRFGEQFF	TGTGCCAGCAGTTTGGGTCGATTCGGAGAGCAGTTCTTC
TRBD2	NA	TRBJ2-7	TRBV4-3	CASSHRPPRSGTSGHPYEQYF	TGCGCCAGCAGCCACCGCCCTCCACGATCCGGGACTAGCGGCCACCCCTACGAGCAGTACTTC
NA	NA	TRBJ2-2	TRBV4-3	CASSQVGELFF	TGCGCCAGCAGCCAAGTCGGGGAGCTGTTTTTT
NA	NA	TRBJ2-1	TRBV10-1	CASSNPQTEQFF	TGCGCCAGCAGTAACCCCCAGACTGAGCAGTTCTTC
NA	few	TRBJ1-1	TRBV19	CASSINGHTEAFF	TGTGCCAGTAGTATAAACGGTCACACTGAAGCTTTCTTT
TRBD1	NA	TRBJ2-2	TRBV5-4	CASSGPPRQGRTGELFF	TGTGCCAGCAGCGGCCCCCCGAGACAGGGTCGCACCGGGGAGCTGTTTTTT
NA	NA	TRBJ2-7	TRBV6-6	CASSATGGTNYEQYF	TGTGCCAGCAGTGCAACAGGGGGGACTAACTACGAGCAGTACTTC
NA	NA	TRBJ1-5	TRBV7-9	CASSLGGDQPQHF	TGTGCCAGCAGCTTAGGGGGTGATCAGCCCCAGCATTTT
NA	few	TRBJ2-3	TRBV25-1	CASSRRTDTQYF	TGTGCCAGCAGTCGACGAACAGATACGCAGTATTTT
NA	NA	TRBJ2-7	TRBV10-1	CASSDSFEQYF	TGCGCCAGCAGTGACAGTTTCGAGCAGTACTTC
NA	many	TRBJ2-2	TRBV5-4	CASSLDLGPTGELFF	TGTGCCAGCAGCTTGGATTTGGGGCCCACCGGGGAGCTGTTTTTT
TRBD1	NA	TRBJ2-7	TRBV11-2	CASSRWRARDRASYEQYF	TGTGCCAGCAGCCGCTGGAGGGCACGGGACAGGGCCTCCTACGAGCAGTACTTC
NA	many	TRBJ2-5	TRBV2	CASSELVAPQYF	TGTGCCAGCAGTGAGTTAGTAGCGCCCCAGTACTTC
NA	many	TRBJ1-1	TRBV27	CASSLQATYMNTEAFF	TGTGCCAGCAGTTTGCAGGCAACCTACATGAACACTGAAGCTTTCTTT
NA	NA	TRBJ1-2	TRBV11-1	CASSLRGSYGYTF	TGTGCCAGCAGCTTACGAGGGTCTTATGGCTACACCTTC
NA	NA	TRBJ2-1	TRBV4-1	CASSRGWNEQFF	TGCGCCAGCTCTCGGGGTTGGAATGAGCAGTTCTTC
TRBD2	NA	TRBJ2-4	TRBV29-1	CSVEGLAGGSKNIQYF	TGCAGCGTTGAGGGACTAGCGGGAGGAAGCAAAAACATTCAGTACTTC
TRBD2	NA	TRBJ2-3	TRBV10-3	CATASGSGRSPDTQYF	TGTGCCACCGCGAGCGGGAGCGGGAGGTCCCCTGATACGCAGTATTTT
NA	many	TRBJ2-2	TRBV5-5	CASSFGTTNTGELFF	TGTGCCAGCAGCTTTGGGACAACAAACACCGGGGAGCTGTTTTTT
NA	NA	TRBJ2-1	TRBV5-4	CASSLGGQGSNEQFF	TGTGCCAGCAGCTTGGGCGGGCAGGGCAGCAATGAGCAGTTCTTC
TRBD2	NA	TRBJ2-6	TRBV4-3	CASSRTSGSGANVLTF	TGCGCCAGCAGCCGGACTAGCGGGAGTGGGGCCAACGTCCTGACTTTC
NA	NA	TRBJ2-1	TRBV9	CASRGRDGYNEQFF	TGTGCCAGCAGAGGACGGGACGGCTACAATGAGCAGTTCTTC
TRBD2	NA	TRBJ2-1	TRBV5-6	CASLGRLAGVNEQFF	TGTGCCAGCCTGGGCCGACTAGCGGGAGTTAATGAGCAGTTCTTC
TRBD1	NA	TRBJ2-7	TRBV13	CASSLRRGGQLSSEQYF	TGTGCCAGCAGTCTGAGGCGAGGGGGACAGCTAAGTAGCGAGCAGTACTTC
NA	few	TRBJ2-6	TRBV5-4	CASCSRQSRANVLTF	TGTGCCAGCTGCTCGAGACAAAGTCGGGCCAACGTCCTGACTTTC
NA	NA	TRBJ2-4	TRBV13	CASSHTLMRDPRENIQYF	TGTGCCAGCAGCCACACCCTAATGAGGGATCCCCGGGAAAACATTCAGTACTTC
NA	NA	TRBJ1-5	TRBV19	CASSYLRFGNQPQHF	TGTGCCAGTAGTTATCTTCGGTTTGGCAATCAGCCCCAGCATTTT
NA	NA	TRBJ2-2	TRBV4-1	CASSQFSSGELFF	TGCGCCAGCAGCCAATTCTCGTCCGGGGAGCTGTTTTTT
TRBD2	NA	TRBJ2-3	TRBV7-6	CASSLPSGRDTQYF	TGTGCCAGCAGCTTACCCAGCGGGAGAGATACGCAGTATTTT
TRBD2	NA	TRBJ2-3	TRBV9	CASSVAGGDSTDTQYF	TGTGCCAGCAGCGTAGCGGGAGGCGATAGCACAGATACGCAGTATTTT
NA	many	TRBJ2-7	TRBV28	CASSRIYEQYF	TGTGCCAGCAGTAGGATTTACGAGCAGTACTTC
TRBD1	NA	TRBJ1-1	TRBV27	CAIPGQNLMMNTEAFF	TGTGCCATCCCGGGACAGAACCTTATGATGAACACTGAAGCTTTCTTT
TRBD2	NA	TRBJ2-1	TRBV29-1	CSVWEGHSSNEQFF	TGCAGCGTTTGGGAGGGCCATTCGTCCAATGAGCAGTTCTTC
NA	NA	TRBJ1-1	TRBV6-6	CASSISGTEAFF	TGTGCCAGCAGTATCAGTGGCACTGAAGCTTTCTTT
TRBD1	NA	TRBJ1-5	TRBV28	CASSFAHRGGQPQHF	TGTGCCAGCAGTTTTGCCCACAGGGGAGGTCAGCCCCAGCATTTT
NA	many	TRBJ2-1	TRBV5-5	CASSFWDEQFF	TGTGCCAGCAGCTTTTGGGATGAGCAGTTCTTC
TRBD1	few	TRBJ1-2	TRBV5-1	CASSLGRGTGDYGYTF	TGCGCCAGCAGCTTGGGACGCGGGACAGGGGACTATGGCTACACCTTC
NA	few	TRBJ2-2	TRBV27	CASSLAGRNTGELFF	TGTGCCAGCAGTTTGGCAGGGAGGAACACCGGGGAGCTGTTTTTT
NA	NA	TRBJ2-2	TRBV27	CASSFFSTGAGELFF	TGTGCCAGCAGTTTCTTCTCGACTGGCGCCGGGGAGCTGTTTTTT
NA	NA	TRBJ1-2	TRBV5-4	CASSFLSGQLRNYGYTF	TGTGCCAGCAGCTTCCTCTCTGGACAGCTCCGTAACTATGGCTACACCTTC